Shown below are 14 T cell receptor beta chains from a single sample sequenced in a study of blood T cells in healthy people across ages. A sample-barcoded 5' primer and a J-beta primer mix were used in a second PCR of about 7 to 12 cycles. TCRdb recomputed calls from the 5' RACE reads with MiXCR, one row per CDR3 protein. The sample carries 760,000 or so distinct CDR3 sequences, 20% to 30% recorded once. This same sample was also part of a study on T cells of mothers and their children.

Sequencing was carried out using blood. These TCRs come from a boy aged 5-17 years in good health.

The V call is TRBV20-1, the J call TRBJ2-3; 7 bases are shared with TRBD2. Unmatched junction bases numbered 3, after V lost 1 base and J lost 2 bases. CDR1 DFQATT and CDR2 SNEGSKA come from the germline V gene (reference sequence). This CDR3 is built from 14 residues. CDR3 in DNA: TGCAGTGCTAGAGCGGGAGGAGACACAGATACGCAGTATTTT. It specifies CSARAGGDTDTQYF.

Only a few counts were recorded for this clonotype. The V call is TRBV5-1, the J call TRBJ1-2; TRBD1 matches 8 bases. J was trimmed by 2 bases and V by 1 base; bases with no gene match: 13. Germline lookup yields CDR1 SGHRS and CDR2 YFSETQ. This CDR3 region has 18 residues. In DNA form, the CDR3 reads TGCGCCAGCAGCTTGCGCACCGGGACAGGAGTTTCCAACTATGGCTACACCTTC. Protein sequence: CASSLRTGTGVSNYGYTF. The whole variable domain, remainder taken from reference TRBV5-1 and TRBJ1-2, is KAGVTQTPRYLIKTRGQQVTLSCSPISGHRSVSWYQQTPGQGLQFLFEYFSETQRNKGNFPGRFSGRQFSNSRSEMNVSTLELGDSALYLCASSLRTGTGVSNYGYTFGSGTRLTVV.

This clonotype has a handful of counts. The rearrangement links TRBV5-1 to TRBJ2-6; D is possibly TRBD1 (6 bases). V dropped 1 base and J dropped 11 bases, with 13 bases sitting between them. Germline values: CDR1 SGHRS, CDR2 YFSETQ. The CDR3 is 14 residues long. Here the CDR3 DNA reads TGCGCCAGCAGCTTGCAACAGGGTCAGGACGTCCTGACTTTC. This translates into CASSLQQGQDVLTF.

The genes are TRBV4-3 and TRBJ2-4; TRBD1 agrees at 8 bases. Germline V gene lookup returns CDR1 LGHNA and CDR2 YSLEER. V trimming: 0 bases; J trimming: 14 bases; junction bases outside the gene matches: 6. The CDR3 contains 13 residues. CDR3 protein: CASSQDRGTGKYF. CDR3 coding DNA: TGCGCCAGCAGCCAAGATCGCGGGACAGGAAAGTACTTC.

V usage is TRBV3-1 and J usage is TRBJ2-4, with 13 nucleotides matching TRBD2. V lost 4 bases to trimming and J lost 7 bases; unmatched junction nucleotides: 7. The CDR3 is made up of 16 amino acids. Germline V gene data show CDR1 as LGHDT and CDR2 as YNNKEL (reference sequence). DNA for the CDR3: TGTGCCAGCAGCCCCATCACTAGCGGGGGGGCTAACATTCAGTACTTC. This encodes CASSPITSGGANIQYF.

The rearrangement joins TRBV4-3 to TRBJ1-1, with D possibly TRBD1 on 6 matching bases. Trimming left V 0 bases short and J 1 base short, with 6 bases between. The V gene's germline CDR1 is LGHNA and CDR2 YSLEER. The CDR3 contains 14 residues. CDR3 protein: CASSQEQGNTEAFF. As DNA, the CDR3 is TGCGCCAGCAGCCAAGAACAGGGGAACACTGAAGCTTTCTTT.

The CDR3 DNA is TGTGCCAGCAGTGAATCTAGCGGGAGCTTTGGTGAGCAGTTCTTC. Translation: CASSESSGSFGEQFF. V and J are TRBV2 and TRBJ2-1; 10 nucleotides match TRBD2. The CDR3 is made up of 15 amino acids. Germline-derived CDR1 and CDR2 are SNHLY and FYNNEI. Trimming removed 2 bases from V and 9 bases from J; junction bases left unmatched: 7.

The CDR3 sequence is CSSHRPRAGGLTAYNEQFF. The CDR3 DNA is TGCAGCTCTCACAGGCCTCGAGCGGGGGGGCTTACCGCCTACAATGAGCAGTTCTTC. The V and J genes are TRBV20-1 and TRBJ2-1, with 10 bases matching TRBD2. The CDR3 extends over 19 amino acids. The germline CDR1 and CDR2 sequences are DFQATT and SNEGSKA (reference sequence).

This chain uses TRBV29-1 with TRBJ2-2; 10 positions agree with TRBD2. The V segment lost 1 base and the J segment 13 bases; nucleotides outside the gene matches: 9. There are 14 residues in the CDR3. CDR1 is SQVTM, CDR2 ANQGSEA, per germline. The CDR3 protein is CSVEGAGGDIGLFF. CDR3 in DNA: TGCAGCGTTGAAGGAGCGGGGGGGGACATAGGGCTGTTTTTT.

This clonotype was observed a few times. The chain combines TRBV5-1 with TRBJ2-5, with D perhaps matching TRBD2 (6 bases). Trimming stripped 4 bases from V and 2 bases from J, with 12 bases between. The CDR3 runs 14 residues. Germline V CDR1 and CDR2: SGHRS, YFSETQ. In DNA form, the CDR3 reads TGCGCCAGCAGCATAGGGACTCCGCAAGAGACCCAGTACTTC. Encoded protein: CASSIGTPQETQYF.

There are a few counts of this clonotype. The chain links TRBV6-6 to TRBJ2-3; D call uncertain. The CDR3 consists of 14 residues. Trimming shortened V by 10 bases and J by 4 bases, and 18 bases separated the two germline ends. Germline V gene lookup returns CDR1 MNHNY and CDR2 SVGAGI (reference sequence). CDR3 residues: CAIQRFTDADTQYF. The CDR3 DNA reads as TGTGCCATCCAAAGGTTCACAGACGCAGATACGCAGTATTTT.

This clonotype has more than one count but fewer than ten. V usage is TRBV19 and J usage is TRBJ2-1, with D tentatively TRBD1 (5 bases). The CDR3 extends over 15 amino acids. The germline gives CDR1 LNHDA, CDR2 SQIVND (reference sequence). V lost 6 bases and J lost 2, with 14 bases in between. As DNA, the CDR3 is TGTGCCAGTAGCAACAGGATTCGTGCCTACAATGAGCAGTTCTTC. Protein: CASSNRIRAYNEQFF.

Points on this clonotype: At one of its ends the junction is not consistent with the germline gene, which may arise from a read error. The chain links TRBV12-3 or TRBV12-4 to TRBJ2-5, with 7 bases fitting TRBD1. The CDR3 sequence is 12 residues long. CDR3 nucleotides: TGTGCCAGCAGTTTTGAACAGGGGAGTATGATCTTC. This codes for CASSFEQGSMIF.

The chain has TRBV5-1 and TRBJ2-7; 9 bases line up with TRBD1. Per germline, CDR1 SGHRS and CDR2 YFSETQ. The CDR3 loop spans 14 amino acids. V lost 3 bases, J lost 5 bases, and 6 bases stayed unmatched. The CDR3 coding sequence is TGCGCCAGCAGCTCGGGGGACAGGGCTGACGAGCAGTACTTC. Amino acids: CASSSGDRADEQYF.